The source of this T cell receptor beta chain is a study of monozygotic twins with inflammatory bowel disease. The study's findings and limits: Cells of different T cell subtypes could not be told apart.

TCRdb processed the 5' RACE reads again and assigns one entry to each CDR3 protein, with no DNA. The sample features approximately 330,000 distinct CDR3 sequences, with approximately 2% in its top ten. Notes on this clonotype: Its antigen remains unidentified.

The sequencing input was blood. The receptor was isolated from a human donor with ulcerative colitis or Crohn's disease, or a healthy co-twin of an affected twin (not recorded which).

The CDR3 region is CASSLYTGGRAWDNEQFF. V and J are TRBV5-1 and TRBJ2-1; TCRdb's D call of TRBD2 is untestable without DNA. The CDR3 extends over 18 amino acids. In germline, CDR1 is SGHRS, CDR2 YFSETQ.